One and the same sample provided the 23 T cell receptor beta chains below, sequenced in a study of post-analysis software for immune sequencing data. Tagging with unique molecular identifiers was a feature of the TCR beta cDNA libraries. Each CDR3 protein gets one entry after TCRdb re-called the PCR reads with MiXCR. Of approximately 360,000 distinct CDR3 sequences in the sample, less than 40% were seen once. These receptors have no known antigen. Whole-study findings and limits: Included in a set of roughly five TRBV segments more frequent in patients than controls were TRBV5-6, TRBV5-1 and TRBV20-1.

The source material was blood. These receptors were taken from a girl aged 10 to 17 with multiple sclerosis.

This clonotype turned up a few times. This chain uses TRBV7-9 with TRBJ2-1; 11 positions agree with TRBD1. With 5 bases clipped from V and 0 bases from J, the junction kept 6 bases outside the gene matches. The germline CDR1 and CDR2 sequences are SEHNR and FQNEAQ (reference sequence). This CDR3 has 17 amino acids. The CDR3 reads CASSGTGGISSYNEQFF. In DNA, the CDR3 is TGTGCCAGCAGCGGGACAGGGGGTATCAGCTCCTACAATGAGCAGTTCTTC.

This clonotype was recorded a few times. The CDR3 nucleotides read TGTGCCAGCAGTCCGACAGGCTCAACTAATGAAAAACTGTTTTTT. Translation gives CASSPTGSTNEKLFF. The V and J genes are TRBV12-3 or TRBV12-4 and TRBJ1-4, with D perhaps TRBD1 (6 bases). This CDR3 contains 15 residues. Deletions cut 5 bases from V and 0 bases from J, with 10 bases between.

CDR3 region: CASSLWDGEAFF. The CDR3 nucleotides read TGTGCCAGCAGCCTATGGGACGGTGAAGCTTTCTTT. V and J are TRBV14 and TRBJ1-1, with D possibly TRBD1 on 5 matching bases. V lost 4 bases and J 7 bases, leaving 10 bases between the germline ends. CDR1 SGHDN and CDR2 FVKESK come from the germline V gene. The CDR3 consists of 12 residues.

The chain has TRBV5-1 and TRBJ2-7; 10 bases agree with TRBD2. Germline CDR1 and CDR2: SGHRS and YFSETQ. The V gene end was trimmed by 5 bases and the J gene end by 5 bases; junction bases not matched to a gene: 16. This CDR3 comprises 17 residues. CDR3 nucleotide sequence: TGCGCCAGCAGGGTTGGGGTAGCGGGGGGACGAAACGACGAGCAGTACTTC. Translating gives CASRVGVAGGRNDEQYF.

The chain couples TRBV4-3 to TRBJ1-2; no clear D. CDR1 is LGHNA and CDR2 is YSLEER in the germline V gene. V dropped 0 bases and J dropped 1 base, with 6 bases sitting between them. The CDR3 runs 14 residues. The CDR3 reads CASSQDFGNYGYTF. DNA of the CDR3: TGCGCCAGCAGCCAAGATTTCGGTAACTATGGCTACACCTTC.

Many counts were recorded for this clonotype. V and J are TRBV12-3 or TRBV12-4 and TRBJ2-3; 12 bases fit TRBD2. Unmatched junction bases numbered 7, after V lost 5 bases and J lost 4 bases. This CDR3 has 16 amino acids. Written as DNA, the CDR3 is TGTGCCAGCAGTCTAACTAGCGGGGGGTCAGCAGATACGCAGTATTTT. This encodes CASSLTSGGSADTQYF.

At least ten counts were recorded for this clonotype. This chain links TRBV7-3 with TRBJ2-3; D tentatively fits TRBD1 or TRBD2 (6 bases each). This CDR3 is built from 15 residues. The germline gives CDR1 SGHTA, CDR2 FQGTGA. Trimming removed 5 bases at V and 1 base at J, with 13 bases between. The CDR3 sequence is CASSPQRGGTDTQYF. The CDR3, as DNA: TGTGCCAGCAGCCCTCAGAGGGGGGGCACAGATACGCAGTATTTT.

This chain connects TRBV5-1 to TRBJ2-5, with 11 bases lining up with TRBD2. The germline V gene encodes CDR1 SGHRS and CDR2 YFSETQ. This CDR3 region has 15 residues. The ends lost 4 bases at V and 4 bases at J; junction bases unmatched: 6. CDR3 loop: CASSIAGGPRETQYF. The DNA of the CDR3 is TGCGCCAGCAGCATAGCGGGGGGGCCTCGAGAGACCCAGTACTTC.

The rearrangement links TRBV6-2 or TRBV6-3 to TRBJ1-5; D remains unclear. Trimming shortened V by 7 bases and J by 3 bases, and 31 bases separated the two germline ends. The CDR3 spans 20 residues. Per the germline V gene, CDR1 is MNHEY and CDR2 is SVGEGT. For the CDR3, the DNA is TGTGCCAGCACCAGGCAAGGCCGGATAGTGGTTGGTGGCAACAATCAGCCCCAGCATTTT. Its translation: CASTRQGRIVVGGNNQPQHF.

The gene calls are TRBV18 and TRBJ2-5; 7 nucleotides agree with TRBD1. The V gene's germline CDR1 is KGHSH and CDR2 LQKENI. The CDR3 spans 14 residues. The V gene end was trimmed by 4 bases and the J gene end by 2 bases; junction bases not matched to a gene: 4. CDR3 sequence (DNA): TGTGCCAGCTCACGCCAGACAGGGCAAGAGACCCAGTACTTC. This encodes CASSRQTGQETQYF.

The V call is TRBV28, the J call TRBJ2-7; D is unclear. Germline values: CDR1 MDHEN, CDR2 SYDVKM. V lost 5 bases, J lost 11 bases, and 19 bases lay in between. The CDR3 runs to 13 residues. CDR3 sequence reads: CASSTPATPGEYF. CDR3 in DNA: TGTGCCAGCAGTACCCCGGCGACCCCTGGGGAGTACTTC.

With regard to this clonotype: This sequence may be a read error, since a much larger clone differs from it by one base. The rearrangement joins TRBV9 to TRBJ1-2; 8 positions match TRBD1. From germline, CDR1 is SGDLS and CDR2 YYNGEE. The CDR3 spans 14 residues. V lost 0 bases and J lost 2; bases outside the gene matches: 0. The CDR3 DNA sequence: TGTGCCAGCAGCGTAGGACAGGGGAACTATGGCTACACCTTC. The encoded protein is CASSVGQGNYGYTF.

This clonotype was seen a handful of times. The chain employs TRBV29-1 and TRBJ2-1; no firm D call. V shed 7 bases and J shed 8 bases, with 9 bases lying between them. CDR3 length equals 10 residues. Germline CDR1 and CDR2: SQVTM and ANQGSEA. The CDR3 coding sequence is TGCAGCGCTTCCCAGTATGAGCAGTTCTTC. Encoded protein: CSASQYEQFF.

The genes are TRBV14 and TRBJ2-5, with 10 bases aligning to TRBD2. The CDR3 sequence is 18 residues long. In germline, CDR1 is SGHDN, CDR2 FVKESK. The J segment lost 0 bases and the V segment lost 0 bases, leaving 7 bases of the junction unmatched. The CDR3, as DNA: TGTGCCAGCAGCCAAGATCCTAGCGGGGGTTCCTACCAAGAGACCCAGTACTTC. This gives the protein CASSQDPSGGSYQETQYF.

This clonotype was counted ten times or more. The rearrangement uses TRBV24-1 and TRBJ1-2; possible D gene TRBD1, 6 bases. The CDR3 contains 13 residues. Germline-derived CDR1 and CDR2 are KGHDR and SFDVKD. V was clipped by 4 bases and J by 8 bases, with 13 bases between them. The CDR3 DNA is TGTGCCACCAGTGACCCTCGAACAGGGGGCTACACCTTC. It encodes CATSDPRTGGYTF.

V usage is TRBV20-1 and J usage is TRBJ2-7; the D call may be TRBD1 or TRBD2 (5 bases each). Trimming pared 0 bases from V and 3 bases from J, leaving 18 bases between. The CDR3 runs 16 residues. CDR1 is DFQATT, CDR2 SNEGSKA, per germline (reference sequence). CDR3 coding DNA: TGCAGTGCTAGAGATGGGGGAACAGGTCCCTTCTACGAGCAGTACTTC. Translation: CSARDGGTGPFYEQYF.

The chain recombines TRBV29-1 with TRBJ1-1, with D possibly being TRBD1 (6 bases). This CDR3 has 13 amino acids. Germline V CDR1 and CDR2: SQVTM, ANQGSEA. Trimming removed 2 bases from V and 2 bases from J, with 9 bases in between. The CDR3 DNA reads as TGCAGCGTTGAATACGGGGGCAACACTGAAGCTTTCTTT. Its translation: CSVEYGGNTEAFF. Supplemented by reference TRBV29-1 and TRBJ1-1, the full variable domain reads SAVISQKPSRDICQRGTSLTIQCQVDSQVTMMFWYRQQPGQSLTLIATANQGSEATYESGFVIDKFPISRPNLTFSTLTVSNMSPEDSSIYLCSVEYGGNTEAFFGQGTRLTVV.

This clonotype has a handful of counts. This rearrangement joins TRBV7-2 to TRBJ2-7, with TRBD2 identical over 9 bases. The junction had 12 bases not matched to a gene; V was cut back by 5 bases and J by 7 bases. The CDR3 runs to 15 residues. Germline V lookup: CDR1 SGHTA, CDR2 FQGNSA. The CDR3 sequence: CASSLWTSARGEQYF. The CDR3 DNA follows: TGTGCCAGCAGCCTTTGGACTAGCGCCCGTGGGGAGCAGTACTTC. The whole variable domain, filled in from reference TRBV7-2 and TRBJ2-7, reads GAGVSQSPSNKVTEKGKDVELRCDPISGHTALYWYRQSLGQGLEFLIYFQGNSAPDKSGLPSDRFSAERTGGSVSTLTIQRTQQEDSAVYLCASSLWTSARGEQYFGPGTRLTVT.

V is TRBV14 and J is TRBJ2-3; TRBD2 matches 10 bases. V lost 1 base and J lost 5; bases outside the gene matches: 6. Germline CDR1 SGHDN, CDR2 FVKESK. The CDR3 totals 16 residues. CDR3 protein: CASSQGRTSGVDTQYF. The DNA of the CDR3 is TGTGCCAGCAGCCAAGGTCGCACTAGCGGGGTAGATACGCAGTATTTT.

This clonotype showed up just a few times. This rearrangement joins TRBV15 to TRBJ2-3, with TRBD1 identical over 8 bases. Looked up from germline, CDR1 is LNHNV and CDR2 is YYDKDF (reference sequence). This CDR3 has 14 amino acids. The junction had 5 bases not matched to a gene; V was cut back by 4 bases and J by 5 bases. CDR3 coding DNA: TGTGCCACCAGCACCAGGGGGCAAGGAGATACGCAGTATTTT. Protein product: CATSTRGQGDTQYF.

The V gene is TRBV29-1, the J gene TRBJ2-3; 7 bases fit TRBD1. The germline gives CDR1 SQVTM, CDR2 ANQGSEA. Germline trimming cut 2 bases from V and 3 bases from J; bases unmatched to any gene: 11. The CDR3 length is 16 residues. The CDR3 DNA reads as TGCAGCGTTGAACCCGCTAGACAGGGAGCGACAGATACGCAGTATTTT. Amino acids: CSVEPARQGATDTQYF.

Of note for this clonotype: An end of the junction does not agree with germline; a read error may underlie this. The rearrangement joins TRBV5-1 to TRBJ2-3, with TRBD2 matching 8 bases. Germline values: CDR1 SGHRS, CDR2 YFSETQ. The CDR3 runs to 16 residues. The CDR3 sequence is CAGSLGLAGNTDTQYF. In DNA form, the CDR3 reads TGCGCCGGCAGCTTGGGGTTAGCGGGGAATACAGATACGCAGTATTTT.

This clonotype was seen only a few times. The chain is built from TRBV2 and TRBJ1-2; D might be TRBD1 (5 bases). Germline V gene lookup returns CDR1 SNHLY and CDR2 FYNNEI. Trimming took 1 base from V and 0 from J, leaving 6 bases between them. The length of the CDR3 is 14 residues. CDR3 DNA sequence: TGTGCCAGCAGTGAAGTACAGGCTAACTATGGCTACACCTTC. As protein: CASSEVQANYGYTF.